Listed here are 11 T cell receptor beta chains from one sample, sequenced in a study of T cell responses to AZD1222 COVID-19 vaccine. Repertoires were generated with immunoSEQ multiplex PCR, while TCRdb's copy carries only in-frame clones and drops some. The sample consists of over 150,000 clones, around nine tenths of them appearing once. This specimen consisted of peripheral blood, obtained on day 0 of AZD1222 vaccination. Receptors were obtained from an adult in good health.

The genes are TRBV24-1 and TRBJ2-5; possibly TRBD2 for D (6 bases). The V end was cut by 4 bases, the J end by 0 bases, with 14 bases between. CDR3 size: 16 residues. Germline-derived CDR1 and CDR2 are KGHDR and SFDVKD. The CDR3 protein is CATSESGGGDQETQYF. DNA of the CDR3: TGTGCCACCAGTGAATCCGGAGGAGGGGACCAAGAGACCCAGTACTTC.

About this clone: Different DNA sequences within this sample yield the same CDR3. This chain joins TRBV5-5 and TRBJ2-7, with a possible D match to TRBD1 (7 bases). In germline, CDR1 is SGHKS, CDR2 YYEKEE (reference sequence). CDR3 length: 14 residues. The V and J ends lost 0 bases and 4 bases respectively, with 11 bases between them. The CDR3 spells CASSLGQGGYEQYF. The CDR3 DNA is TGTGCCAGCAGCTTGGGGCAGGGGGGATACGAGCAGTACTTC.

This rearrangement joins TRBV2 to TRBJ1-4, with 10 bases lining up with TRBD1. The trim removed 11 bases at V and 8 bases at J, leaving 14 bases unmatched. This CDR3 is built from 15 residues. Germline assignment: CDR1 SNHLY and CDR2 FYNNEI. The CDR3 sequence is CAGGTGEIYGEKLFF. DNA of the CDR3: TGTGCCGGCGGGACAGGGGAAATATACGGCGAAAAACTGTTTTTT.

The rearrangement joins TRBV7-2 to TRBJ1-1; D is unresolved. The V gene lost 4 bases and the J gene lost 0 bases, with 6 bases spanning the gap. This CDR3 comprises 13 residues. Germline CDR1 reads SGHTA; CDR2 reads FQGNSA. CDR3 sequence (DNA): TGTGCCAGCAGCTCACAAATGAACACTGAAGCTTTCTTT. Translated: CASSSQMNTEAFF.

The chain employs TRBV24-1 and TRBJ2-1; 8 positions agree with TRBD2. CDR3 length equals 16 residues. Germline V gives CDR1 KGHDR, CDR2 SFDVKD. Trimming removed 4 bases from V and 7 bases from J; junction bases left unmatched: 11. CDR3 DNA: TGTGCCACCAGTGACCCGAGCGGGGGAAGCAGGAATGAGCAGTTCTTC. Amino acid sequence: CATSDPSGGSRNEQFF.

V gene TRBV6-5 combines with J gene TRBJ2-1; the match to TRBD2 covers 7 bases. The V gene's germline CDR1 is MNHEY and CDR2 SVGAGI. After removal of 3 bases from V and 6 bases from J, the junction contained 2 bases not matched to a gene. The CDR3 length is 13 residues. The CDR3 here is CASSYLAANEQFF. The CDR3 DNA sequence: TGTGCCAGCAGTTATCTAGCGGCCAATGAGCAGTTCTTC.

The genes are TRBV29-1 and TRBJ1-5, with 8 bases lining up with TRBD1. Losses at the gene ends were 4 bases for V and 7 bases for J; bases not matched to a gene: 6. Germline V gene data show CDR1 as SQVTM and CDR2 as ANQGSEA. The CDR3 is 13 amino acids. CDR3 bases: TGCAGCGTTGGACAGGGGTTAAGGCAGCCCCAGCATTTT. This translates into CSVGQGLRQPQHF.

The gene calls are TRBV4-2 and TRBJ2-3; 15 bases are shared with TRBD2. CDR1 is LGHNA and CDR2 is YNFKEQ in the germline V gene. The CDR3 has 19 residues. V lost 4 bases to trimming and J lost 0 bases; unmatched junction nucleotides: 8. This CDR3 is CASSLGLAGGFISTDTQYF. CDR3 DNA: TGTGCCAGCAGCCTGGGACTAGCGGGGGGTTTCATTAGCACAGATACGCAGTATTTT.

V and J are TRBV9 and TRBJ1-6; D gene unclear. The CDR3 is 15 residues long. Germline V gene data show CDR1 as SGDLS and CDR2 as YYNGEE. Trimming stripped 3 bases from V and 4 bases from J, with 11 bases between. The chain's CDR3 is CASSGANFYNSPLHF. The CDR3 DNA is TGTGCCAGCAGCGGGGCGAACTTTTATAATTCACCCCTCCACTTT. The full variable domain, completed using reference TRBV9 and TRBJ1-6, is DSGVTQTPKHLITATGQRVTLRCSPRSGDLSVYWYQQSLDQGLQFLIQYYNGEERAKGNILERFSAQQFPDLHSELNLSSLELGDSALYFCASSGANFYNSPLHFGNGTRLTVT.

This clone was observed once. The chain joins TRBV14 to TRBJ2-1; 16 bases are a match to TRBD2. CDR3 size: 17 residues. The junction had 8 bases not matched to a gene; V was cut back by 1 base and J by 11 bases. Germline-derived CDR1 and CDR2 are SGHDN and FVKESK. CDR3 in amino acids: CASSQGGLAGGRRKQFF. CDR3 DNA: TGTGCCAGCAGCCAAGGGGGACTAGCGGGAGGGCGGAGGAAGCAGTTCTTC.

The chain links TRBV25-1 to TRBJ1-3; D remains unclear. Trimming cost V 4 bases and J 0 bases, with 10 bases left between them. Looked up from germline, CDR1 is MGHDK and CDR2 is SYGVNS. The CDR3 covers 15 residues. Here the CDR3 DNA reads TGTGCCAGCAGTGCCCCGGGGAGCTCTGGAAACACCATATATTTT. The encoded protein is CASSAPGSSGNTIYF. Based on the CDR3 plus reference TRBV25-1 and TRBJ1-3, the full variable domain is EADIYQTPRYLVIGTGKKITLECSQTMGHDKMYWYQQDPGMELHLIHYSYGVNSTEKGDLSSESTVSRIRTEHFPLTLESARPSHTSQYLCASSAPGSSGNTIYFGEGSWLTVV.